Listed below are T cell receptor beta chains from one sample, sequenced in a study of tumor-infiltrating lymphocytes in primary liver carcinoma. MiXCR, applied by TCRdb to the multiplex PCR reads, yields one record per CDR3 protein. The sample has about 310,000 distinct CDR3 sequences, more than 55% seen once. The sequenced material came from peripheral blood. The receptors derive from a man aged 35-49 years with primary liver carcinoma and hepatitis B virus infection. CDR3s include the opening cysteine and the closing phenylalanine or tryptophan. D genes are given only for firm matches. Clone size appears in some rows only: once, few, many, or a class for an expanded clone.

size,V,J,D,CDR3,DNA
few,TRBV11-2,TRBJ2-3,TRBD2,CTSSLTSGSQNTRYF,TGTACCAGCAGCCTGACTAGCGGGAGTCAAAATACGCGGTATTTT
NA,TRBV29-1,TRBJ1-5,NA,CSGPFFFKGNQPQHF,TGCAGCGGCCCTTTTTTTTTTAAGGGCAATCAGCCCCAGCATTTT
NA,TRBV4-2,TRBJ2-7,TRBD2,CTSSQERHGGLAGGLGYEHYF,TGTACCAGCAGCCAAGAACGCCATGGGGGACTAGCGGGAGGGCTCGGGTACGAGCACTACTTC
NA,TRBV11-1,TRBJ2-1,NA,CASNRATGYNEQFF,TGTGCCAGCAACAGAGCGACAGGATACAATGAGCAGTTCTTC
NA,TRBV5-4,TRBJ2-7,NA,CASSPAAAPYEQYF,TGTGCCAGCAGCCCCGCGGCGGCCCCCTACGAGCAGTACTTC
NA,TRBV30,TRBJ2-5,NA,CAWSGISDGETQYF,TGTGCCTGGAGTGGGATTAGCGACGGGGAGACCCAGTACTTC
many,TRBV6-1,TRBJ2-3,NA,CAGRSQGGAQYF,TGTGCCGGCCGCTCACAGGGAGGTGCGCAGTATTTT
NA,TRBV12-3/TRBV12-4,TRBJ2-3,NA,CTRTLRGADTRYF,TGTACCAGGACCCTACGAGGGGCAGATACGCGGTATTTT
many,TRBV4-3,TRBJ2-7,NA,CASSHRGTGNEQYF,TGCGCCAGCAGCCATCGGGGGACTGGTAACGAGCAGTACTTC
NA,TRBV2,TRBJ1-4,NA,CASSVITIRDVATNEKLFF,TGTGCCAGCAGCGTTATAACCATCCGGGACGTTGCAACTAATGAAAAACTGTTTTTT
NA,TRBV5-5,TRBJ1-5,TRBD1,CASSLVDREGQPQHF,TGTGCCAGCAGCTTGGTGGACAGGGAGGGTCAGCCCCAGCATTTT
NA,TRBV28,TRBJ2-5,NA,CASRFGVFQETQYF,TGTGCCAGCAGATTCGGGGTGTTCCAAGAGACCCAGTACTTC
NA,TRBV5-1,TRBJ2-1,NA,CASSFGTGQYNEQFF,TGCGCCAGCAGCTTTGGGACGGGGCAATACAATGAGCAGTTCTTC
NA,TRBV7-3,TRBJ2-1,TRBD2,CARSPLGRPYNEQFF,TGTGCCAGGAGCCCCCTCGGGAGGCCCTACAATGAGCAGTTCTTC
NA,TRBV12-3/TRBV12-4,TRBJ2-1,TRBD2,CASSSRLAGRGGLFF,TGTGCCAGCAGTTCGAGACTAGCGGGAAGGGGTGGGCTGTTCTTC
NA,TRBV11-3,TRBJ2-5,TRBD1,CTSSLSGTGMTQYF,TGTACCAGCAGCTTGTCCGGGACAGGAATGACCCAGTACTTC
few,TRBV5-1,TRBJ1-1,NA,CASSFTTNTEAFF,TGCGCCAGCAGCTTTACGACCAACACTGAAGCTTTCTTT
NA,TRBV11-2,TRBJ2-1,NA,CASSLVGSYGAEQFF,TGTGCCAGCAGCTTGGTAGGGTCCTACGGCGCTGAGCAGTTCTTC
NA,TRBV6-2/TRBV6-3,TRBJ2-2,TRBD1,CAGSFQGANTGELFF,TGTGCCGGCAGTTTTCAGGGGGCGAACACCGGGGAGCTGTTTTTT
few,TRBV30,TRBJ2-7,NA,CALSSLVGASEQYF,TGTGCCTTGTCATCCCTGGTGGGAGCATCCGAGCAGTACTTC
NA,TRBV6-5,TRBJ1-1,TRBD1,CASSHRGTGAIF,TGTGCCAGCAGTCACAGGGGCACTGGAGCTATCTTT
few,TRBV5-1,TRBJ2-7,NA,CASSSFALRGALGEQYF,TGCGCCAGCAGCTCCTTCGCCCTTCGGGGTGCATTGGGGGAGCAGTACTTC
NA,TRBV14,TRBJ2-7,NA,CASSQGPGTPQGYEQYF,TGTGCCAGCAGTCAAGGTCCAGGGACCCCTCAGGGCTACGAGCAGTACTTC
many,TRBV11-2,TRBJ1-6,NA,CASSQTGGNSPLHF,TGTGCCAGCAGTCAGACAGGCGGGAATTCACCCCTCCACTTT
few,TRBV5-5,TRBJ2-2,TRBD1,CASSQNPGQRTGELFF,TGTGCCAGCAGCCAAAACCCGGGACAGCGCACCGGGGAGCTGTTTTTT
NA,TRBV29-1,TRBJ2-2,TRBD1,CSVEGQGTGELFF,TGCAGCGTTGAAGGACAGGGGACCGGGGAGCTGTTTTTT
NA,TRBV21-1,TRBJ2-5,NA,CASSRRLAGDETQYF,TGTGCCAGCAGCCGGAGGCTAGCGGGAGATGAGACCCAGTACTTC
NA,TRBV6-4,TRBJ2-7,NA,CASSDPEGAYEQYF,TGTGCCAGCAGTGACCCTGAAGGGGCCTACGAGCAGTACTTC
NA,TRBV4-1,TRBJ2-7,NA,CANSQEDSGSALYEQYF,TGCGCCAACAGCCAGGAGGATTCCGGGTCTGCTCTCTACGAGCAGTACTTC
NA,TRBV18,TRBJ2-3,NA,CASSPRREDTQYF,TGTGCCAGCTCACCACGGAGGGAAGATACGCAGTATTTT
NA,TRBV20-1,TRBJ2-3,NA,CSARDQVTDTQYF,TGCAGTGCTAGAGATCAGGTCACAGATACGCAGTATTTT
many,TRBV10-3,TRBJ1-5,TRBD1,CAIRGTGEDQPQHF,TGTGCCATCAGAGGGACAGGGGAAGATCAGCCCCAGCATTTT
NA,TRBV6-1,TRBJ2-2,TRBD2,CASSDLKLLLAVVELFF,TGTGCCAGCAGTGACCTAAAACTACTACTAGCGGTTGTAGAGCTGTTTTTT